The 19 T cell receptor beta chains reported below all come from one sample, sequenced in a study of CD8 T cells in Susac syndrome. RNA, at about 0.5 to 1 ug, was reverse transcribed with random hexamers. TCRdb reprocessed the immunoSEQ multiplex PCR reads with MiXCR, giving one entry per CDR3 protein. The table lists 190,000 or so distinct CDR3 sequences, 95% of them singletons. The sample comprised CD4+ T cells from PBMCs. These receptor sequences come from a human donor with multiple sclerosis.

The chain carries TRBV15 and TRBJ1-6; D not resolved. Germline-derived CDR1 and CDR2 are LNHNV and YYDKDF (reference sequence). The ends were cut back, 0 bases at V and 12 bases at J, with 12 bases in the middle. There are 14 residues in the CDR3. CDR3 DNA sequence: TGTGCCACCAGCAGAGATCAGAATTCCCTACCCCTCCACTTT. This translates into CATSRDQNSLPLHF.

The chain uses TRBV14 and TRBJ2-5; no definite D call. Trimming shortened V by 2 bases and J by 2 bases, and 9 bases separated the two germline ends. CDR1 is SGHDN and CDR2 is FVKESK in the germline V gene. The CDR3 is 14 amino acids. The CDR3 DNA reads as TGTGCCAGCAGCCAACTCGACACACAAGAGACCCAGTACTTC. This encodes CASSQLDTQETQYF.

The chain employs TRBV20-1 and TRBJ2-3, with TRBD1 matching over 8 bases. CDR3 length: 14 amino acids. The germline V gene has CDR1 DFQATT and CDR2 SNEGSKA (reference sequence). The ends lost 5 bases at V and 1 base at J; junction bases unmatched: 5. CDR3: CSAPTGAGTDTQYF. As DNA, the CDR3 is TGCAGTGCTCCGACAGGGGCTGGCACAGATACGCAGTATTTT.

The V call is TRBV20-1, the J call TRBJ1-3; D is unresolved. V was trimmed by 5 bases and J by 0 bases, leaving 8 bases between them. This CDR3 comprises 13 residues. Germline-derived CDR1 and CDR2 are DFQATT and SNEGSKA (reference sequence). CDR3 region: CSARKISGNTIYF. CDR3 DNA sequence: TGCAGTGCTCGGAAAATCTCTGGAAACACCATATATTTT.

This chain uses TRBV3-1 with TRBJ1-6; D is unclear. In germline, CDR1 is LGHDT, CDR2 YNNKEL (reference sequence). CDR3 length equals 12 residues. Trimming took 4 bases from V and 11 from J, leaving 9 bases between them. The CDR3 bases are TGTGCCAGCAGCCTTGGATTTCCACCCCTCCACTTT. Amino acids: CASSLGFPPLHF.

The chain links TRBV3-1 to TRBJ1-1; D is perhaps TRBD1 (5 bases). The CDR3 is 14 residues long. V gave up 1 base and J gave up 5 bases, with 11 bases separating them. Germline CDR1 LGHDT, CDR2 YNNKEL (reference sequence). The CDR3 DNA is TGTGCCAGCAGCCAAGTTCAGGGTGATACTGAAGCTTTCTTT. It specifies CASSQVQGDTEAFF.

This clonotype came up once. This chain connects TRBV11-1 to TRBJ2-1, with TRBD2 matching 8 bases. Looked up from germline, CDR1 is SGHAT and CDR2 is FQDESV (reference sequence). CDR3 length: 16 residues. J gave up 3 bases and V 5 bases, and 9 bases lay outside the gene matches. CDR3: CASSALSGGIYNEQFF. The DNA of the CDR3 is TGTGCCAGCAGCGCACTGTCGGGGGGGATCTACAATGAGCAGTTCTTC.

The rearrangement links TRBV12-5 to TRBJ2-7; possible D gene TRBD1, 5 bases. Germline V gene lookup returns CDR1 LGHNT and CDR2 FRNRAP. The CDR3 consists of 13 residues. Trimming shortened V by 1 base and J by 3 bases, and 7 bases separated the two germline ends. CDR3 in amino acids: CASGLGQGYEQYF. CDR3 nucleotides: TGTGCTAGTGGTTTGGGGCAGGGCTACGAGCAGTACTTC.

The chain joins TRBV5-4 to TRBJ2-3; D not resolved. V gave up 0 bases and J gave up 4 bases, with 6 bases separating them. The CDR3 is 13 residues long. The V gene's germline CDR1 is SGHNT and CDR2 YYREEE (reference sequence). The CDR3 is CASSLDSPDTQYF. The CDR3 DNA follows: TGTGCCAGCAGCTTGGACTCCCCAGATACGCAGTATTTT.

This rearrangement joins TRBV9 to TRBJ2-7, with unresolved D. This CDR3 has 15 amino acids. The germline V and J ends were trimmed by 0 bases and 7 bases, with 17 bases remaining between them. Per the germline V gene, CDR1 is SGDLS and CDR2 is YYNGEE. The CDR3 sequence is CASSVDVGFPREQYV. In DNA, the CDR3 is TGTGCCAGCAGCGTAGACGTGGGATTCCCTCGGGAGCAGTACGTC.

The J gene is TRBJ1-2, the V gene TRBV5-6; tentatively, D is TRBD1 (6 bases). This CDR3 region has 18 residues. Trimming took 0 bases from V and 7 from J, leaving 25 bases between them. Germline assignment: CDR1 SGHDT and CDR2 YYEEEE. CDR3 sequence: CASSLGQGSGTRWFGYTF. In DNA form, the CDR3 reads TGTGCCAGCAGCTTGGGCCAGGGCAGTGGGACACGATGGTTTGGCTACACCTTC.

The CDR3 DNA reads as TGCGCCAGCAGCCGAAACAGGGACCCAACTAATGAAAAACTGTTTTTT. It codes for CASSRNRDPTNEKLFF. The genes are TRBV4-1 and TRBJ1-4; a possible D gene is TRBD1 (6 bases). The CDR3 totals 16 residues. Germline CDR1 is MGHRA and CDR2 is YSYEKL. Deletions cut 4 bases from V and 0 bases from J, with 12 bases between.

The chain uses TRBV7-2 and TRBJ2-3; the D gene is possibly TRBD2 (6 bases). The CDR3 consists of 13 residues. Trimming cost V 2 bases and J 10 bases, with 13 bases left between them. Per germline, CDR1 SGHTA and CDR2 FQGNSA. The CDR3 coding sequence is TGTGCCAGCAGCTTACCGCGGGACCTGTCGCAGTATTTT. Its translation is CASSLPRDLSQYF.

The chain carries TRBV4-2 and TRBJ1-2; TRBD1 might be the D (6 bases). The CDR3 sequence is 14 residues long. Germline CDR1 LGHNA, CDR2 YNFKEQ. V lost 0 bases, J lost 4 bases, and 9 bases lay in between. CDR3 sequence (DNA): TGTGCCAGCAGCCAAGATGGGGGCGGCTATGGCTACACCTTC. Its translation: CASSQDGGGYGYTF.

CDR3 nucleotide sequence: TGTGCCAGCAGCTGGGACGGTCTTGGACCCCTCCACTTT. Amino acid sequence: CASSWDGLGPLHF. The rearrangement uses TRBV7-3 and TRBJ1-6; the D gene is possibly TRBD1 (5 bases). Germline CDR1 is SGHTA and CDR2 is FQGTGA. This CDR3 contains 13 residues. Trimming removed 4 bases at V and 12 bases at J, with 13 bases between.

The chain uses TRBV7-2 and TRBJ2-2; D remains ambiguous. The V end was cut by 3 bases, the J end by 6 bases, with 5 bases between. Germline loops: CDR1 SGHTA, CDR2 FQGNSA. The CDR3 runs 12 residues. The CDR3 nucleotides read TGTGCCAGCAGCTTTCTGGCCGGGGAGCTGTTTTTT. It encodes CASSFLAGELFF. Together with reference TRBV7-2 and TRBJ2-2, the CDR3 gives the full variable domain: GAGVSQSPSNKVTEKGKDVELRCDPISGHTALYWYRQSLGQGLEFLIYFQGNSAPDKSGLPSDRFSAERTGGSVSTLTIQRTQQEDSAVYLCASSFLAGELFFGEGSRLTVL.

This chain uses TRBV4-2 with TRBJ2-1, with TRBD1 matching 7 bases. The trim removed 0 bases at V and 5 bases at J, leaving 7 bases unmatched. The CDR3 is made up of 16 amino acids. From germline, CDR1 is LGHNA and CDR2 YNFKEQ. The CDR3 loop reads CASSQEYRGAHNEQFF. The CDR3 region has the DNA TGTGCCAGCAGCCAAGAATACAGGGGCGCGCACAATGAGCAGTTCTTC.

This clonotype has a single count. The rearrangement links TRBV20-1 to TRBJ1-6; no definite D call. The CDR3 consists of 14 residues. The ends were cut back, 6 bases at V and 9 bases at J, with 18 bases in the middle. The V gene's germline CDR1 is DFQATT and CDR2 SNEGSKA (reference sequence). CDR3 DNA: TGCAGTGCCCCTACCGGGAGCCGCCGTTCACCCCTCCACTTT. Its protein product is CSAPTGSRRSPLHF.

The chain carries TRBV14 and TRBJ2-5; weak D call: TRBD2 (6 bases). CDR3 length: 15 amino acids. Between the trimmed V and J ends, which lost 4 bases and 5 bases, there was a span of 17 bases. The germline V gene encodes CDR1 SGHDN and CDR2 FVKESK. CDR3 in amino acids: CASSRRSGDRETQYF. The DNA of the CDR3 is TGTGCCAGCAGCCGAAGATCGGGGGATCGGGAGACCCAGTACTTC.